A single sample gave rise to the 22 T cell receptor beta chains below, sequenced in a study of T-cell memory formation after mild COVID-19. TCRdb passed the 5' RACE reads through MiXCR, listing each CDR3 protein once. Among tens of thousands of distinct CDR3 sequences listed, 5.5% to 7% were seen once. Input material: PBMCs or a T cell subset sorted from them (not recorded which). These receptors were taken from an adult who had mild COVID-19 (a few samples of this study predate the infection). Cell type and time point are not known.

The rearrangement uses TRBV20-1 and TRBJ1-5; D is uncertain. The V gene's germline CDR1 is DFQATT and CDR2 SNEGSKA (reference sequence). V lost 4 bases and J 1 base, leaving 5 bases between the germline ends. The CDR3 contains 12 residues. CDR3 region: CSATGSNQPQHF. In DNA, the CDR3 is TGCAGTGCTACCGGGAGCAATCAGCCCCAGCATTTT.

The table lists this clonotype with a few counts. The chain uses TRBV21-1 and TRBJ2-5; the table's D call, TRBD2, was not checked against the DNA. TRBV21-1 is a documented pseudogene. The CDR3 totals 17 residues. CDR3 DNA sequence: TGTGCCAGCAGCAAAGCTAAGCGGGGGAGCCACCAAGAGACCCAGTACTTC. This sequence encodes CASSKAKRGSHQETQYF.

This clonotype was observed a few times. The CDR3 DNA is TGTGCCAGCAGCGCGCAGGGGATCGGGAACTATGGCTACACCTTC. Amino acids: CASSAQGIGNYGYTF. V and J are TRBV7-9 and TRBJ1-2; TRBD1 is a possible D gene (6 bases). CDR1 and CDR2 from the germline V gene are SEHNR and FQNEAQ (reference sequence). The CDR3 consists of 15 residues. The V end lost 5 bases, the J end lost 2 bases, and 15 bases lay between the germline ends. Variable domain in full (rest from reference TRBV7-9 and TRBJ1-2): DTGVSQNPRHKITKRGQNVTFRCDPISEHNRLYWYRQTLGQGPEFLTYFQNEAQLEKSRLLSDRFSAERPKGSFSTLEIQRTEQGDSAMYLCASSAQGIGNYGYTFGSGTRLTVV.

The CDR3 DNA sequence: TGTGCCAGCAGCTTAGGGGCTCGTAACACTGAAGCTTTCTTT. Its translation is CASSLGARNTEAFF. This chain uses TRBV11-2 with TRBJ1-1, with D unclear. Per the germline V gene, CDR1 is SGHAT and CDR2 is FQNNGV. CDR3 length: 14 amino acids. Between the trimmed V and J ends, which lost 1 base and 2 bases, there was a span of 8 bases.

Many counts were recorded for this clonotype. V and J are TRBV6-6 and TRBJ2-3; D is tentatively TRBD1 or TRBD2 (5 bases each). Per the germline V gene, CDR1 is MNHNY and CDR2 is SVGAGI (reference sequence). The CDR3 consists of 15 residues. Trimming shortened V by 5 bases and J by 2 bases, and 14 bases separated the two germline ends. In nucleotides, the CDR3 is TGTGCCAGCAGTCCTGTCGGGACGACCACAGATACGCAGTATTTT. Protein sequence: CASSPVGTTTDTQYF.

There are many counts of this clonotype. This sequence joins TRBV10-3 and TRBJ2-3; 7 bases line up with TRBD2. V dropped 7 bases and J dropped 1; count of bases not matched to a gene: 14. CDR1 ENHRY and CDR2 SYGVKD come from the germline V gene. This CDR3 is built from 17 residues. The chain's CDR3 is CAIKSDVGSGRTDTQYF. Here the CDR3 DNA reads TGTGCCATCAAGTCGGACGTGGGTAGCGGGCGCACAGATACGCAGTATTTT.

Comment on this clonotype: One junction end does not reproduce the germline sequence, and a read error may be involved. V gene TRBV25-1 combines with J gene TRBJ1-2, with TRBD1 matching 7 bases. Per germline, CDR1 MGHDK and CDR2 SYGVNS. This CDR3 has 15 residues. The CDR3 DNA reads as TGTGCCAGCAGTGATCACAGGGGCTCGAACTATGCCTACACCTTC. Translation gives CASSDHRGSNYAYTF.

This clonotype was seen a handful of times. The chain has TRBV20-1 and TRBJ2-1, with unresolved D. In germline, CDR1 is DFQATT, CDR2 SNEGSKA (reference sequence). The CDR3 loop spans 16 amino acids. With 6 bases removed from V and 0 bases from J, the gap between germline ends came to 18 bases. CDR3 nucleotide sequence: TGCAGTGCCCGGCAGCAGGCCTCCCTCTCCTACAATGAGCAGTTCTTC. Its protein product is CSARQQASLSYNEQFF.

This clonotype was detected ten times or more. The V gene is TRBV18, the J gene TRBJ2-7; no firm D call. CDR1 KGHSH and CDR2 LQKENI come from the germline V gene. The CDR3 extends over 12 amino acids. Trimming removed 2 bases at V and 5 bases at J, with 7 bases between. In DNA, the CDR3 is TGTGCCAGCTCACCAGGACCGAACGAGCAGTACTTC. Translating it yields CASSPGPNEQYF.

This clonotype was observed many times. J is TRBJ2-6 and V is TRBV24-1, with D perhaps TRBD2 (5 bases). In germline, CDR1 is KGHDR, CDR2 SFDVKD. V was cut by 2 bases and J by 3 bases, with 10 bases left in between. The CDR3 runs to 16 residues. The CDR3 nucleotides are TGTGCCACCAGTGATTCGGGGTATGGTGGGGCCAACGTCCTGACTTTC. Protein: CATSDSGYGGANVLTF.

This clonotype was counted at least ten times. The chain uses TRBV7-9 and TRBJ2-5, with no clear D. Trimming shortened V by 3 bases and J by 0 bases, and 8 bases separated the two germline ends. The CDR3 loop spans 14 amino acids. Germline CDR1 reads SEHNR; CDR2 reads FQNEAQ (reference sequence). The DNA of the CDR3 is TGTGCCAGCAGCTTGTCGGTGTACCAAGAGACCCAGTACTTC. Residues: CASSLSVYQETQYF.

This clonotype was counted ten times or more. The CDR3 DNA reads as TGTGCCAGCAGCCCCCTAGCCGGGACAGGGGGAGTTGAGCAGTTCTTC. Its protein is CASSPLAGTGGVEQFF. The chain combines TRBV7-7 with TRBJ2-1, with 11 positions matching TRBD1. Per the germline V gene, CDR1 is SSHAT and CDR2 is FNYEAQ (reference sequence). Trimming took 5 bases from V and 9 from J; bases not matched to a gene: 12. The CDR3 runs to 16 residues.

The chain employs TRBV18 and TRBJ1-5, with D unresolved. The V and J ends lost 6 bases and 2 bases respectively, with 8 bases between them. The length of the CDR3 is 13 residues. Germline values: CDR1 KGHSH, CDR2 LQKENI. The CDR3, as DNA: TGTGCCAGCTCTCGGGGTGGCAATCAGCCCCAGCATTTT. This gives the protein CASSRGGNQPQHF.

This clonotype was detected ten times or more. The DNA for the CDR3 is TGTGCCAGCAGCCAACACCGGGACTCTGAGCAGTTCTTC. Its translation is CASSQHRDSEQFF. The rearrangement uses TRBV3-1 and TRBJ2-1; the D gene is possibly TRBD2 (6 bases). V was cut by 2 bases and J by 9 bases, with 11 bases left in between. The V gene's germline CDR1 is LGHDT and CDR2 YNNKEL (reference sequence). This CDR3 comprises 13 residues.

This clonotype was counted between two and nine times. This chain links TRBV5-6 with TRBJ1-3; D gene unclear. Germline V CDR1 and CDR2: SGHDT, YYEEEE. The CDR3 loop spans 13 amino acids. V was pared by 2 bases and J by 0 bases, with 3 bases between. The CDR3 nucleotides are TGTGCCAGCAGCTTCAGCTCTGGAAACACCATATATTTT. Residues: CASSFSSGNTIYF.

This chain connects TRBV10-2 to TRBJ2-3; 8 bases align to TRBD2. The CDR3 loop spans 14 amino acids. Germline trimming cut 4 bases from V and 6 bases from J; bases unmatched to any gene: 6. Germline-derived CDR1 and CDR2 are WSHSY and SAAADI. CDR3 in amino acids: CASSAGGAGDTQYF. The CDR3 DNA reads TGCGCCAGCAGTGCCGGGGGGGCGGGGGATACGCAGTATTTT.

This clonotype was counted a few times. This rearrangement joins TRBV12-5 to TRBJ2-2; D uncertain. Germline CDR1 is LGHNT and CDR2 is FRNRAP. The germline V and J ends were trimmed by 7 bases and 1 base, with 10 bases remaining between them. There are 14 residues in the CDR3. The CDR3 region is CASAEIQNTGELFF. CDR3 bases: TGTGCTAGTGCCGAAATACAGAACACCGGGGAGCTGTTTTTT.

The chain is built from TRBV6-5 and TRBJ1-1; D may be TRBD1 (5 bases). Trimming removed 6 bases from V and 1 base from J, with 9 bases in between. Germline CDR1 is MNHEY and CDR2 is SVGAGI. CDR3 size: 13 residues. CDR3 residues: CASSYGTNTEAFF. CDR3 sequence (DNA): TGTGCCAGCAGCTACGGGACGAACACTGAAGCTTTCTTT.

This clonotype was observed a few times. This rearrangement joins TRBV6-5 to TRBJ2-1; TRBD2 matches at 14 bases. Germline V gene data show CDR1 as MNHEY and CDR2 as SVGAGI. There are 16 residues in the CDR3. V shed 7 bases, J shed 4 bases, and the junction held 6 bases outside the gene matches. CDR3 in amino acids: CASTGLAGGLYNEQFF. In DNA, the CDR3 is TGTGCCAGCACCGGACTAGCGGGAGGTCTATACAATGAGCAGTTCTTC.

The chain has TRBV9 and TRBJ2-1, with 12 positions matching TRBD2. V was clipped by 3 bases and J by 3 bases; unmatched bases: 19. Germline loops: CDR1 SGDLS, CDR2 YYNGEE. The CDR3 is 21 amino acids. The CDR3 loop is CASSAEGLAGTSSLVYNEQFF. CDR3 nucleotides: TGTGCCAGCAGCGCGGAGGGACTAGCGGGTACCAGTTCCCTTGTCTACAATGAGCAGTTCTTC.

This clonotype was counted ten times or more. The chain joins TRBV29-1 to TRBJ1-2; D might be TRBD1 (6 bases). Germline CDR1 SQVTM, CDR2 ANQGSEA. The CDR3 consists of 14 residues. V lost 6 bases to trimming and J lost 0 bases, with 14 bases between them. The CDR3 loop is CSVERRDTNYGYTF. The CDR3 DNA sequence: TGCAGCGTCGAACGCCGGGACACTAACTATGGCTACACCTTC. Full variable domain (outside the CDR3, taken from reference TRBV29-1 and TRBJ1-2): SAVISQKPSRDICQRGTSLTIQCQVDSQVTMMFWYRQQPGQSLTLIATANQGSEATYESGFVIDKFPISRPNLTFSTLTVSNMSPEDSSIYLCSVERRDTNYGYTFGSGTRLTVV.

CDR3 amino acids: CASREKNQPQHF. The CDR3 bases are TGTGCCAGCAGAGAAAAGAATCAGCCCCAGCATTTT. The chain joins TRBV14 to TRBJ1-5; D is ambiguous. The germline V gene has CDR1 SGHDN and CDR2 FVKESK. The CDR3 contains 12 residues. Trimming took 6 bases from V and 4 from J, leaving 7 bases between them.